This T cell receptor beta chain was documented in a study of blood T cells in healthy people across ages. Alongside a J-beta primer mix, a sample-barcoded 5' primer served in a second PCR lasting roughly 7 to 11 cycles. MiXCR was run by TCRdb on the 5' RACE reads, yielding one entry per CDR3 protein. The repertoire holds 1.5 million to 2 million distinct CDR3 sequences, with 28% as singletons. This clonotype was detected only a few times. The TCR comes from a woman in her twenties or thirties in good health. The sequenced material came from blood.

CDR3 sequence reads: CASNDRRSTDTQYF. Written as DNA, the CDR3 is TGTGCCAGCAATGACAGGCGCTCCACAGATACGCAGTATTTT. The V call is TRBV7-2, the J call TRBJ2-3; D possibly corresponds to TRBD1 (6 bases). V was cut by 7 bases and J by 2 bases, with 13 bases left in between. CDR3 length: 14 amino acids. Germline loops: CDR1 SGHTA, CDR2 FQGNSA. The variable domain in full, completed from reference TRBV7-2 and TRBJ2-3, reads GAGVSQSPSNKVTEKGKDVELRCDPISGHTALYWYRQSLGQGLEFLIYFQGNSAPDKSGLPSDRFSAERTGGSVSTLTIQRTQQEDSAVYLCASNDRRSTDTQYFGPGTRLTVL.